This is a list of T cell receptor beta chains from one sample in a study of cytomegalovirus exposure and HLA in healthy donors. Profiled with immunoSEQ multiplex PCR; TCRdb holds only in-frame clones, not every one. Found here are about 240,000 clones, 78% of them singletons; the top ten hold under 0.6%. The sequencing input was PBMCs. These receptors all come from a boy aged 5-17 years in good health and CMV-seronegative. Both conserved end residues are part of each CDR3. The D gene is left open where the match is weak. Expanded clones get a size class; other rows say once, few or many, or leave the size out.

v_call	d_call	clone_size	j_call	cdr3_nt	cdr3_aa
TRBV6-1	-	few	TRBJ2-7	TGTGCCAGCACCCAGGTAACCTACGAGCAGTACTTC	CASTQVTYEQYF
TRBV9	-	-	TRBJ2-7	TGTGCCAGCAGCACCCGCGGGGAGGACTCCTACGAGCAGTACTTC	CASSTRGEDSYEQYF
TRBV19	-	-	TRBJ1-5	TGTGCCAGTAGTTTCTTCTCAGGGGCCCAGCCCCAGCATTTT	CASSFFSGAQPQHF
TRBV9	-	few	TRBJ2-4	TGTGCCAGCAGCGTAGACCCGAGTCTCATAGCCAAAAACATTCAGTACTTC	CASSVDPSLIAKNIQYF
TRBV7-6	TRBD2	few	TRBJ2-7	TGTGCCAGCAGTTTCGGAGCGGGAGAGCAGTACTTC	CASSFGAGEQYF
TRBV19	TRBD1	-	TRBJ1-2	TGTGCCAGTAGTCAAGACAGGGGGAACTATGGCTACACCTTC	CASSQDRGNYGYTF
TRBV2	-	-	TRBJ2-1	TGTGCCAGCAGCACGCCTGGCTCAAACCATGAGCAGTTCTTC	CASSTPGSNHEQFF
TRBV6-4	-	-	TRBJ1-1	TGTGCCAGCAGTGCACCGACAGGCATGGCTTTCTTT	CASSAPTGMAFF
TRBV5-4	-	once	TRBJ2-1	TGTGCCAGCAGCTTCGTAGGAGGATTCGACAATGAGCAGTTCTTC	CASSFVGGFDNEQFF
TRBV5-1	-	-	TRBJ1-1	TGCGCCAGCAGACGGGGGGGCGCTGAAGCTTTCTTT	CASRRGGAEAFF
TRBV7-3	TRBD1	-	TRBJ1-2	TGTGCCAGCAGCCGGGGGACAGGGCGCTATGGCTACACCTTC	CASSRGTGRYGYTF
TRBV9	-	-	TRBJ2-6	TGTGCCAGCAGCCAAACAGTTCTTCTCTCTGGGGCCAACGTCCTGACTTTC	CASSQTVLLSGANVLTF
TRBV10-3	TRBD1	-	TRBJ2-7	TGTGCCATCAGGGACAGGTCCTCCCTCGAGCAGTACTTC	CAIRDRSSLEQYF
TRBV10-3	TRBD1	-	TRBJ2-5	TGTGCCATCAGTCCGGTTGGACAGGGGGGTGGAGAGACCCAGTACTTC	CAISPVGQGGGETQYF